The clone carrying this TCR beta chain was counted at least ten times. Its specificity is unknown. The data stem from a study of human T cells and chemical hapten exposure. General study results and limits: As patch test score rose, PT1 expanded TCR counts tended to rise as well.

Germline V gives CDR1 SQVTM, CDR2 ANQGSEA. The CDR3 extends over 13 amino acids. The V gene end was trimmed by 7 bases and the J gene end by 7 bases; junction bases not matched to a gene: 9. TCRdb itself ran the RACE reads through MiXCR, one entry per CDR3 protein. The repertoire holds roughly 360,000 distinct CDR3 sequences, with around 4.8% as singletons. Time point: patch test 1, 2 weeks after DPC sensitization. Specified treatment: therapeutic diphenylcyclopropenone sensitization with weekly scalp DPC. This clonotype was obtained from a woman aged 45-65 years with alopecia areata. Some clones in this sample may be carry-over from other donors' samples. The sequenced sample was whole blood, obtained in connection with sensitization to the hapten diphenylcyclopropenone (DPC). The V and J genes are TRBV29-1 and TRBJ2-1, with 8 bases fitting TRBD1. The CDR3 loop reads CSAWTGLGNEQFF. CDR3 in DNA: TGCAGCGCATGGACAGGGTTGGGGAATGAGCAGTTCTTC.